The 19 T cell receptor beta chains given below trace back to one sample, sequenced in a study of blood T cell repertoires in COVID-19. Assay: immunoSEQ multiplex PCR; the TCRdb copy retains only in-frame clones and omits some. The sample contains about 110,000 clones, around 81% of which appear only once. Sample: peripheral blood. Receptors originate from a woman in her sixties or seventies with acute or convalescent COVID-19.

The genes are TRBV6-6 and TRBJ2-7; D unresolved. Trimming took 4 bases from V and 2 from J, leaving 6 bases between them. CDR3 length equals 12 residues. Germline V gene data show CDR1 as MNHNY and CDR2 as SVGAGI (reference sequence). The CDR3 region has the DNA TGTGCCAGCAGTTCAATCACCTACGAGCAGTACGTC. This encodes CASSSITYEQYV.

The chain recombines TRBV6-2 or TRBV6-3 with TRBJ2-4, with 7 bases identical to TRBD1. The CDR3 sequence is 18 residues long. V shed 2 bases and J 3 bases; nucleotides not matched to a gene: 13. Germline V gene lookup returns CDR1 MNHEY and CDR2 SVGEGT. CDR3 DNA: TGTGCCAGCAGTTACCCATTGACAGGGTATAGAGGCAAAAACATTCAGTACTTC. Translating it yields CASSYPLTGYRGKNIQYF.

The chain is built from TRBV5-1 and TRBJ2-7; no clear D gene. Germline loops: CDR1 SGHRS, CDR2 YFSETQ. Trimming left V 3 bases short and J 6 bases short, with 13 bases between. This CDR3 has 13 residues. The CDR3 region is CASSSQQEVEQYF. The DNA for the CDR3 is TGCGCCAGCAGCTCACAACAAGAGGTCGAGCAGTACTTC.

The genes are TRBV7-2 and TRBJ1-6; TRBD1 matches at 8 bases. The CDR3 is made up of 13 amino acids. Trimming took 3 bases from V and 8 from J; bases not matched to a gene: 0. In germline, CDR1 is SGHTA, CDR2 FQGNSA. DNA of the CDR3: TGTGCCAGCAGCTTGGACAGGGATTCACCCCTCCACTTT. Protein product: CASSLDRDSPLHF.

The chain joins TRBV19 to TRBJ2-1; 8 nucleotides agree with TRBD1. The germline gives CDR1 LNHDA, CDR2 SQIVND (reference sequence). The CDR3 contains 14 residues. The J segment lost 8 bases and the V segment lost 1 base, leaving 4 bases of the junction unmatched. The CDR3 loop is CASSIAPGGHEQFF. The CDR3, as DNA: TGTGCCAGTAGTATAGCCCCAGGGGGCCATGAGCAGTTCTTC.

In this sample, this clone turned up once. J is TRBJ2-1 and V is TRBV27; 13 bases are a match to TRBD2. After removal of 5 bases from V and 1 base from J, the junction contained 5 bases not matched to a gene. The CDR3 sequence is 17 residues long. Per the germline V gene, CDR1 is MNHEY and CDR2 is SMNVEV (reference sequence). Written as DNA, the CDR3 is TGTGCCAGCAGTGGGGGACTAGCGGGGAGATCCTACAATGAGCAGTTCTTC. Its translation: CASSGGLAGRSYNEQFF.

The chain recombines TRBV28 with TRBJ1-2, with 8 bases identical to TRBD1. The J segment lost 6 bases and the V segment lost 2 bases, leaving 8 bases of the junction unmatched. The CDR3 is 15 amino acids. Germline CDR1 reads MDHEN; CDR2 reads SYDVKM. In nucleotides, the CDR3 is TGTGCCAGCAGTTTAATGTACGGACAGGGCGATGGCTACACCTTC. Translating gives CASSLMYGQGDGYTF.

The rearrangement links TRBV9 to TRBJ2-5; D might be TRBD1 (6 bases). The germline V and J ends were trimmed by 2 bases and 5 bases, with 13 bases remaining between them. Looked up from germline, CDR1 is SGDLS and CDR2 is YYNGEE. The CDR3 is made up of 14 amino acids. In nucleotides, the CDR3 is TGTGCCAGCAGCGTCACAGGGAATCGGGAGACCCAGTACTTC. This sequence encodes CASSVTGNRETQYF.

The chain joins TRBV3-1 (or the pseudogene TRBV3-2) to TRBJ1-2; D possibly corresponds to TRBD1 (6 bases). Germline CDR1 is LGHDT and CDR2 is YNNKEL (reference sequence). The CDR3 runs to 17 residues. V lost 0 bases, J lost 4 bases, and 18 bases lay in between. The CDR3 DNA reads TGTGCCAGCAGCCAAGAGGGGGCGAGGGGCTTGGTCTATGGCTACACCTTC. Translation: CASSQEGARGLVYGYTF.

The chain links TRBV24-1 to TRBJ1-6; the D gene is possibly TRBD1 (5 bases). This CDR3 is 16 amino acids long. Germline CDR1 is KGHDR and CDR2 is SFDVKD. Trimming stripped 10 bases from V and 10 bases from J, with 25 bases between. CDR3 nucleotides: TGTGCCACGCCCTCTGCCGGAAGAACGGGGGTATCACCCCTCCACTTT. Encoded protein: CATPSAGRTGVSPLHF.

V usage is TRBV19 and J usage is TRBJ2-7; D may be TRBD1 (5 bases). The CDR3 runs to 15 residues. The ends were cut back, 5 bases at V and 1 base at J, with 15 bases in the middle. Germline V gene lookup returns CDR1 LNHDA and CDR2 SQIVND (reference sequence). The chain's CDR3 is CASSLGVAGSYEQYF. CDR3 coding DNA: TGTGCCAGTAGTCTAGGGGTGGCAGGTTCCTACGAGCAGTACTTC.

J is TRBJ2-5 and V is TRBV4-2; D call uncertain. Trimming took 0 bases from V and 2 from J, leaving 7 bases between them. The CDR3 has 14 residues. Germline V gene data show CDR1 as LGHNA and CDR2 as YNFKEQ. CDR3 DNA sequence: TGTGCCAGCAGCCAAGATACCGGGCAAGAGACCCAGTACTTC. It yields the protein CASSQDTGQETQYF.

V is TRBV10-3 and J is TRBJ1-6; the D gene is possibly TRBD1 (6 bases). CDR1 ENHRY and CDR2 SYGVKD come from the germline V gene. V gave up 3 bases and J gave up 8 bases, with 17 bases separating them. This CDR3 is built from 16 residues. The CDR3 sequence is CAISDHRALRDSPLHF. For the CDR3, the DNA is TGTGCCATCAGTGATCACAGGGCCCTGAGGGATTCACCCCTCCACTTT.

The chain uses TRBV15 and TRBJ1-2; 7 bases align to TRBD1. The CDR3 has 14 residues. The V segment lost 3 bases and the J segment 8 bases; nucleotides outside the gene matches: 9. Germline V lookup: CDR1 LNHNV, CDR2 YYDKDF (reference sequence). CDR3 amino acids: CATSSRKTGSGYTF. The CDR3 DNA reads TGTGCCACCAGCAGCAGGAAGACAGGGAGCGGCTACACCTTC.

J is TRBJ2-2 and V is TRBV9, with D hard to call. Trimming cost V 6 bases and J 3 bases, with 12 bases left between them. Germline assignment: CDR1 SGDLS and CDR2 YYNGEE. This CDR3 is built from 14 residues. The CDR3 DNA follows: TGTGCCAGCATGGTGGCCGCGGACACCGGGGAGCTGTTTTTT. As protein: CASMVAADTGELFF.

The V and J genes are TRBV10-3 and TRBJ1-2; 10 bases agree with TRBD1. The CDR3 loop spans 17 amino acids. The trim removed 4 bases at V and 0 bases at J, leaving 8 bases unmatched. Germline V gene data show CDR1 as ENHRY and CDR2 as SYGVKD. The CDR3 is CAISAPGQGLANYGYTF. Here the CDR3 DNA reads TGTGCCATCAGTGCTCCGGGACAGGGGCTAGCTAACTATGGCTACACCTTC.

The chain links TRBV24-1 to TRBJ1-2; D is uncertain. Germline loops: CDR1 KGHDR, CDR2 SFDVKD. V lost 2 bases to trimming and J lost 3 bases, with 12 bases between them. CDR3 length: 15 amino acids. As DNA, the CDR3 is TGTGCCACCAGTGATTCCCGCGGGCTCGACTATGGCTACACCTTC. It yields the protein CATSDSRGLDYGYTF.

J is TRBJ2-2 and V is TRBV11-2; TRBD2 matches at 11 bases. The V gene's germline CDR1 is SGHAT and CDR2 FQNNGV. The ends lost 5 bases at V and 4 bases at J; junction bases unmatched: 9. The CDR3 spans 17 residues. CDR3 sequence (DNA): TGTGCCAGCAGCCTGGAACTAGCGGGGGCCCTCACCGGGGAGCTGTTTTTT. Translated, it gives CASSLELAGALTGELFF.

CDR3 in DNA: TGTGCCAGCTCAGCCTCCGGGACAGCCATGAGAGAGCAGTACTTC. This codes for CASSASGTAMREQYF. The chain is built from TRBV18 and TRBJ2-7, with TRBD1 matching 7 bases. The CDR3 runs 15 residues. Germline CDR1 KGHSH, CDR2 LQKENI. Trimming cost V 5 bases and J 7 bases; bases outside gene matches: 14.